This TCR beta chain was sequenced for a study of Ad26.COV2.S vaccination and SARS-CoV-2 variants. Trimming shortened V by 3 bases and J by 0 bases, and 15 bases separated the two germline ends. The V gene's germline CDR1 is KGHSH and CDR2 LQKENI. The CDR3 sequence is 17 residues long. Treatment denoted: around 19 received Ad26.COV2.S at low or high dose, single or two shots; several received placebo; per-sample allocation not given. Collection of samples fell on day 63 after the first vaccine or placebo injection. Measured with immunoSEQ multiplex PCR; TCRdb has only the in-frame clones, and not every one. The sample lists 300,000 to 400,000 clones; around 90% were seen once.

The sequence was collected from a person between 18 and 65 years old who received the Ad26.COV2.S COVID-19 vaccine or a placebo. The source material was peripheral blood, sampled in a trial of Ad26.COV2.S vaccine versus placebo. The rearrangement uses TRBV18 and TRBJ1-3; D unresolved. CDR3 DNA: TGTGCCAGCTCACCTCCGGACCTCCTGCCCTCTGGAAACACCATATATTTT. Its protein is CASSPPDLLPSGNTIYF.